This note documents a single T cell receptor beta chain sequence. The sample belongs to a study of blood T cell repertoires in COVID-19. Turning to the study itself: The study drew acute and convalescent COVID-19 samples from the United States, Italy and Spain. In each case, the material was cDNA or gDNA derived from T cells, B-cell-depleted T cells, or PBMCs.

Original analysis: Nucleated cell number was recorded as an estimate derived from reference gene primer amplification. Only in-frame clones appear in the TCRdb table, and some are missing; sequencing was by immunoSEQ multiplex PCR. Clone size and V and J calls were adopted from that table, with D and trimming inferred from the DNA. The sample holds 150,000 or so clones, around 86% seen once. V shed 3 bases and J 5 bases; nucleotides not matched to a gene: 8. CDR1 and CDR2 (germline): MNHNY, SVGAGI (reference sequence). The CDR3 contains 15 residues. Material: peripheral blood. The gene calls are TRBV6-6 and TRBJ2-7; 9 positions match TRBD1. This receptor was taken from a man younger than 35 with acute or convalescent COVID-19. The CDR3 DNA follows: TGTGCCAGCAGTTATGAGACAGGGGGAATCCACGAGCAGTACGTC. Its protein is CASSYETGGIHEQYV.